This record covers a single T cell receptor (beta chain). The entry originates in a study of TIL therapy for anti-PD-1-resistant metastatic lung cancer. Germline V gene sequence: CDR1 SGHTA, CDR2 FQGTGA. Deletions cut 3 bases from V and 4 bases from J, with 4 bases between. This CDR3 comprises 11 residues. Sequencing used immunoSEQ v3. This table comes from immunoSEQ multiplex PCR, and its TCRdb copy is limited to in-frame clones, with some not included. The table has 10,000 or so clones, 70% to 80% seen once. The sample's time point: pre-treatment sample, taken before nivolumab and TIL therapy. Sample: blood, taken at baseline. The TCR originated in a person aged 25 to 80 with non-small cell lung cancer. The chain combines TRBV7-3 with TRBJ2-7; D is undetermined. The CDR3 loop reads CASSFNYEQYF. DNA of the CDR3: TGTGCCAGCAGCTTTAATTACGAGCAGTACTTC.